Below, 29 T cell receptor beta chains from the same sample are listed, as sequenced in a study of cytomegalovirus exposure and HLA in healthy donors. The study ran its PCR with 60 Vbeta and 13 Jbeta primers. TCRdb keeps only in-frame clones here, not all; method: immunoSEQ multiplex PCR. Here the sample spans around 110,000 clones, less than 80% being singletons. Sequencing used PBMCs. The receptors stem from a middle-aged woman in good health and CMV-seropositive.

The chain employs TRBV7-2 and TRBJ2-2, with TRBD1 identical over 7 bases. Looked up from germline, CDR1 is SGHTA and CDR2 is FQGNSA. The CDR3 loop spans 15 amino acids. With 8 bases clipped from V and 0 bases from J, the junction kept 6 bases outside the gene matches. The CDR3 DNA sequence: TGTGCCAGCGGCCGGACAGGACCGAACACCGGGGAGCTGTTTTTT. Its protein is CASGRTGPNTGELFF.

The chain uses TRBV7-2 and TRBJ1-3; weak D call: TRBD1 (5 bases). Trimming cost V 3 bases and J 2 bases, with 11 bases left between them. From germline, CDR1 is SGHTA and CDR2 FQGNSA. The CDR3 extends over 15 amino acids. This CDR3 reads CASSFGGITGNTIYF. Written as DNA, the CDR3 is TGTGCCAGCAGCTTCGGGGGGATTACTGGAAACACCATATATTTT.

The chain combines TRBV7-8 with TRBJ2-5, with D possibly TRBD2 on 6 matching bases. V lost 5 bases and J lost 0, with 16 bases in between. Germline values: CDR1 SGHVS, CDR2 FQNEAQ. The CDR3 extends over 16 amino acids. The CDR3 DNA follows: TGTGCCAGCAGCCCAGACGGGACTCAGTACCAAGAGACCCAGTACTTC. Amino acid sequence: CASSPDGTQYQETQYF. Variable domain in full (rest from reference TRBV7-8 and TRBJ2-5): GAGVSQSPRYKVAKRGQDVALRCDPISGHVSLFWYQQALGQGPEFLTYFQNEAQLDKSGLPSDRFFAERPEGSVSTLKIQRTQQEDSAVYLCASSPDGTQYQETQYFGPGTRLLVL.

With respect to this clone: At one boundary the junction diverges from the germline segment, which might be a read error. The chain uses TRBV7-2 and TRBJ2-5, with 7 bases that match TRBD2. Germline-derived CDR1 and CDR2 are SGHTA and FQGNSA. There are 16 residues in the CDR3. CDR3: CASARPGSGTQEAQYF. The CDR3 DNA reads TGTGCCAGCGCCCGACCCGGGAGCGGGACTCAAGAGGCCCAGTACTTC.

This chain links TRBV29-1 with TRBJ1-1, with 9 bases lining up with TRBD1. V was clipped by 2 bases and J by 2 bases; unmatched bases: 0. The germline V gene has CDR1 SQVTM and CDR2 ANQGSEA. The CDR3 has 13 residues. The CDR3 DNA sequence: TGCAGCGTTGAAACAGGGGGCAACACTGAAGCTTTCTTT. As protein: CSVETGGNTEAFF.

The CDR3, as DNA: TGCGCCAGCAGCTTCTCACAGTCCGGCTACACCTTC. It specifies CASSFSQSGYTF. The chain employs TRBV5-1 and TRBJ1-2; D call uncertain. The germline V gene has CDR1 SGHRS and CDR2 YFSETQ. Between the trimmed V and J ends, which lost 2 bases and 8 bases, there was a span of 10 bases. This CDR3 is 12 amino acids long. Combining the CDR3 with reference TRBV5-1 and TRBJ1-2 gives the whole variable domain KAGVTQTPRYLIKTRGQQVTLSCSPISGHRSVSWYQQTPGQGLQFLFEYFSETQRNKGNFPGRFSGRQFSNSRSEMNVSTLELGDSALYLCASSFSQSGYTFGSGTRLTVV.

The rearrangement links TRBV6-5 to TRBJ1-2; D perhaps matches TRBD1 (6 bases). This CDR3 spans 15 amino acids. CDR1 is MNHEY and CDR2 is SVGAGI in the germline V gene. Trimming left V 0 bases short and J 8 bases short, with 16 bases between. The CDR3 region is CASSYSTGILGGYTF. The DNA for the CDR3 is TGTGCCAGCAGTTACTCTACAGGGATTCTAGGCGGCTACACCTTC.

V and J are TRBV7-3 and TRBJ2-7; 12 bases agree with TRBD2. The CDR3 sequence is 14 residues long. V shed 3 bases, J shed 4 bases, and the junction held 1 base outside the gene matches. Germline V gene data show CDR1 as SGHTA and CDR2 as FQGTGA. The DNA for the CDR3 is TGTGCCAGCAGCTTGACTAGCGGGAGTTACGAGCAGTACTTC. Protein product: CASSLTSGSYEQYF.

The CDR3 spells CATSRDPLESEQYF. CDR3 DNA sequence: TGTGCCACCAGCAGAGACCCCTTAGAGTCCGAGCAGTACTTC. The V gene is TRBV15, the J gene TRBJ2-5; D is uncertain. The J call may not be correct, given that the DNA end is closer to TRBJ2-7. Germline CDR1 and CDR2: LNHNV and YYDKDF (reference sequence). The length of the CDR3 is 14 residues.

V usage is TRBV30 and J usage is TRBJ2-1, with 7 bases aligning to TRBD2. Germline CDR1 and CDR2: GTSNPN and SVGIG (reference sequence). The CDR3 spans 14 residues. V shed 3 bases and J 8 bases; nucleotides not matched to a gene: 10. The CDR3 sequence: CAWRGWGGPDEQFF. The CDR3 region has the DNA TGTGCCTGGAGAGGGTGGGGAGGGCCCGATGAGCAGTTCTTC. Filled out from reference TRBV30 and TRBJ2-1, the complete variable domain reads SQTIHQWPATLVQPVGSPLSLECTVEGTSNPNLYWYRQAAGRGLQLLFYSVGIGQISSEVPQNLSASRPQDRQFILSSKKLLLSDSGFYLCAWRGWGGPDEQFFGPGTRLTVL.

This clone has a handful of counts. The chain joins TRBV19 to TRBJ1-1; a possible D gene is TRBD1 (5 bases). From germline, CDR1 is LNHDA and CDR2 SQIVND (reference sequence). V was cut by 5 bases and J by 1 base, with 17 bases left in between. The CDR3 consists of 16 residues. The CDR3 loop is CASSFLRGRSNTEAFF. The CDR3 bases are TGTGCCAGTAGTTTTTTGCGGGGGAGGTCGAACACTGAAGCTTTCTTT. The whole variable domain, filled in from reference TRBV19 and TRBJ1-1, reads DGGITQSPKYLFRKEGQNVTLSCEQNLNHDAMYWYRQDPGQGLRLIYYSQIVNDFQKGDIAEGYSVSREKKESFPLTVTSAQKNPTAFYLCASSFLRGRSNTEAFFGQGTRLTVV.

This chain joins TRBV30 and TRBJ2-1; D unresolved. Germline loops: CDR1 GTSNPN, CDR2 SVGIG (reference sequence). V dropped 3 bases and J dropped 5 bases, with 14 bases sitting between them. The CDR3 sequence is 14 residues long. CDR3 DNA: TGTGCCTGGAGCCGAGCCCTCCTGAACAATGAGCAGTTCTTC. It specifies CAWSRALLNNEQFF.

This clone was seen more than once but under ten times. J is TRBJ1-2 and V is TRBV6-4; 11 nucleotides agree with TRBD1. The CDR3 has 13 residues. V gave up 4 bases and J gave up 6 bases; unmatched junction bases: 1. Germline V gene data show CDR1 as MRHNA and CDR2 as SNTAGT. The CDR3 nucleotides read TGTGCCAGCAGTGCGGGACAGGGGGATGGCTACACCTTC. Its protein product is CASSAGQGDGYTF.

The rearrangement uses TRBV15 and TRBJ2-1; perhaps TRBD1 as D (5 bases). V lost 1 base and J lost 8, with 12 bases in between. CDR1 and CDR2 (germline): LNHNV, YYDKDF (reference sequence). The CDR3 length is 14 residues. The CDR3 loop reads CATSRVTGADEQFF. The CDR3 DNA follows: TGTGCCACCAGCAGAGTGACTGGGGCGGATGAGCAGTTCTTC.

The rearrangement links TRBV5-1 to TRBJ2-5; D unresolved. The CDR3 has 12 residues. Trimming cost V 2 bases and J 5 bases, with 7 bases left between them. CDR1 SGHRS and CDR2 YFSETQ come from the germline V gene. As DNA, the CDR3 is TGCGCCAGCAGCTTCGGTCGGGAGACCCAGTACTTC. Translating it yields CASSFGRETQYF.

The J gene is TRBJ1-3, the V gene TRBV28; D gene unclear. Germline CDR1 MDHEN, CDR2 SYDVKM. Trimming left V 4 bases short and J 4 bases short, with 8 bases between. The length of the CDR3 is 13 residues. The CDR3 region is CASSSQRGNTIYF. The CDR3 DNA follows: TGTGCCAGCAGTTCCCAGCGAGGAAACACCATATATTTT.

V is TRBV19 and J is TRBJ1-1; 8 bases map to TRBD1. Unmatched junction bases numbered 6, after V lost 4 bases and J lost 2 bases. Germline loops: CDR1 LNHDA, CDR2 SQIVND (reference sequence). The CDR3 is 15 amino acids. CDR3 residues: CASSTTRGLNTEAFF. In DNA form, the CDR3 reads TGTGCCAGTAGTACGACCAGGGGGCTAAACACTGAAGCTTTCTTT.

This sequence joins TRBV19 and TRBJ2-1, with 9 bases aligning to TRBD2. There are 14 residues in the CDR3. Trimming cost V 3 bases and J 7 bases; bases outside gene matches: 4. Germline V CDR1 and CDR2: LNHDA, SQIVND (reference sequence). The CDR3 sequence is CASSITAGGNEQFF. CDR3 coding DNA: TGTGCCAGTAGTATTACAGCGGGAGGTAATGAGCAGTTCTTC.

This clone occurred a few times. This chain uses TRBV2 with TRBJ2-3; 10 bases agree with TRBD2. The CDR3 has 16 residues. CDR1 and CDR2 (germline): SNHLY, FYNNEI. Trimming at V came to 11 bases and at J to 3 bases, leaving 14 bases not matched to a gene. The CDR3 loop is CAGGTLAGEATDTQYF. DNA of the CDR3: TGTGCCGGAGGAACTCTAGCGGGAGAAGCAACAGATACGCAGTATTTT. The whole variable domain, remainder taken from reference TRBV2 and TRBJ2-3, is EPEVTQTPSHQVTQMGQEVILRCVPISNHLYFYWYRQILGQKVEFLVSFYNNEISEKSEIFDDQFSVERPDGSNFTLKIRSTKLEDSAMYFCAGGTLAGEATDTQYFGPGTRLTVL.

This sequence joins TRBV4-2 and TRBJ1-1; possible D gene TRBD1, 6 bases. V shed 0 bases and J shed 1 base, with 24 bases lying between them. The germline CDR1 and CDR2 sequences are LGHNA and YNFKEQ. The CDR3 has 20 amino acids. CDR3 DNA sequence: TGTGCCAGCAGCCAAGAAGTCCCGGGACACAAACTTAAATCGAACACTGAAGCTTTCTTT. Residues: CASSQEVPGHKLKSNTEAFF.

The chain is built from TRBV15 and TRBJ2-5; 11 bases are a match to TRBD2. J lost 2 bases, V lost 3 bases, and 8 bases had no gene match. The CDR3 is 17 residues long. Germline V gene sequence: CDR1 LNHNV, CDR2 YYDKDF (reference sequence). DNA of the CDR3: TGTGCCACCAGCAGGAATTTAGCGGGAGGGGGGCAAGAGACCCAGTACTTC. Its protein product is CATSRNLAGGGQETQYF. The full variable domain, its missing parts supplied by reference TRBV15 and TRBJ2-5, is DAMVIQNPRYQVTQFGKPVTLSCSQTLNHNVMYWYQQKSSQAPKLLFHYYDKDFNNEADTPDNFQSRRPNTSFCFLDIRSPGLGDTAMYLCATSRNLAGGGQETQYFGPGTRLLVL.

This chain uses TRBV9 with TRBJ2-5, with D possibly TRBD2 on 6 matching bases. Trimming left V 0 bases short and J 11 bases short, with 17 bases between. Germline CDR1 and CDR2: SGDLS and YYNGEE. There are 14 residues in the CDR3. The CDR3 reads CASSVAPSTGEQYF. DNA of the CDR3: TGTGCCAGCAGCGTAGCGCCTAGCACGGGGGAGCAGTACTTC.

The V call is TRBV5-6, the J call TRBJ2-1; TRBD2 agrees at 7 bases. Per germline, CDR1 SGHDT and CDR2 YYEEEE. The CDR3 sequence is 14 residues long. Trimming at V came to 0 bases and at J to 7 bases, leaving 4 bases not matched to a gene. The CDR3 sequence is CASSLGLAYNEQFF. CDR3 in DNA: TGTGCCAGCAGCTTGGGACTAGCATATAATGAGCAGTTCTTC.

The J gene is TRBJ2-1, the V gene TRBV5-1; the D gene is possibly TRBD2 (7 bases). The CDR3 runs to 16 residues. V was pared by 0 bases and J by 1 base, with 11 bases between. The germline V gene encodes CDR1 SGHRS and CDR2 YFSETQ. CDR3 DNA: TGCGCCAGCAGCTTGGGTGGGGGGGCGTCCTACAATGAGCAGTTCTTC. It is translated as CASSLGGGASYNEQFF.

The rearrangement links TRBV15 to TRBJ2-1, with 9 bases aligning to TRBD2. The CDR3 consists of 15 residues. V lost 3 bases, J lost 2 bases, and 2 bases stayed unmatched. Germline V gene lookup returns CDR1 LNHNV and CDR2 YYDKDF (reference sequence). CDR3 DNA sequence: TGTGCCACCAGCAGGGGGACTAGCCCCTACAATGAGCAGTTCTTC. Residues: CATSRGTSPYNEQFF. Together with reference TRBV15 and TRBJ2-1, the CDR3 gives the full variable domain: DAMVIQNPRYQVTQFGKPVTLSCSQTLNHNVMYWYQQKSSQAPKLLFHYYDKDFNNEADTPDNFQSRRPNTSFCFLDIRSPGLGDTAMYLCATSRGTSPYNEQFFGPGTRLTVL.

This clone is a singleton in its sample. This chain uses TRBV9 with TRBJ2-7; TRBD2 matches 9 bases. The ends lost 0 bases at V and 5 bases at J; junction bases unmatched: 3. In germline, CDR1 is SGDLS, CDR2 YYNGEE. The CDR3 extends over 14 amino acids. The CDR3 DNA follows: TGTGCCAGCAGCGTAGGTGCGGGAGGGCACGAGCAGTACTTC. Encoded protein: CASSVGAGGHEQYF.

This clone was seen a few times. DNA for the CDR3: TGTGCCAGTAGGGACAGCTCCACTGAAGCTTTCTTT. Amino acids: CASRDSSTEAFF. The chain links TRBV2 to TRBJ1-1; 7 nucleotides agree with TRBD1. The CDR3 loop spans 12 amino acids. CDR1 and CDR2 from the germline V gene are SNHLY and FYNNEI. Trimming removed 9 bases from V and 4 bases from J; junction bases left unmatched: 5.

J is TRBJ2-5 and V is TRBV27; TRBD2 aligns across 10 bases. With the DNA end fitting TRBJ2-7 better, the J assignment may be wrong. CDR3 length equals 15 residues. CDR1 is MNHEY, CDR2 SMNVEV, per germline (reference sequence). The CDR3 DNA reads as TGTGCCAGCAGTTTAAAGGGACTAGCGCGGGCCGAGCAGTACTTC. Translated: CASSLKGLARAEQYF.

The sample holds one count of this clone. V is TRBV9 and J is TRBJ2-1, with D unclear. This CDR3 is 15 amino acids long. The V end lost 0 bases, the J end lost 0 bases, and 7 bases lay between the germline ends. In germline, CDR1 is SGDLS, CDR2 YYNGEE. CDR3 coding DNA: TGTGCCAGCAGCGTAGTCTCGAGCTCCTACAATGAGCAGTTCTTC. Protein sequence: CASSVVSSSYNEQFF.